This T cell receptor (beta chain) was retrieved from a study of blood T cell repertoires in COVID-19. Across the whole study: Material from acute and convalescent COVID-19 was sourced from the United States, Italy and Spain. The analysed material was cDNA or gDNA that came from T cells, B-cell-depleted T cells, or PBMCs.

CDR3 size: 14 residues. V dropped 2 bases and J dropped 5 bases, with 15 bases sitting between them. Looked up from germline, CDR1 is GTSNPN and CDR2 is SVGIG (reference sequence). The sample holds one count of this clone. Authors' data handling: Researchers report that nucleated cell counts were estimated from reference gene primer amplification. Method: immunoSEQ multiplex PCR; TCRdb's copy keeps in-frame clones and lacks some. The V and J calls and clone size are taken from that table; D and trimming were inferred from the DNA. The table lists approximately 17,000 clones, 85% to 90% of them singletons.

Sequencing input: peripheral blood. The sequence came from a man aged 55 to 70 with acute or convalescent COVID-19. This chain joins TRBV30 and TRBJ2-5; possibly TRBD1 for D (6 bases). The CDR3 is CAWSLGAGMETQYF. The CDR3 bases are TGTGCCTGGAGTTTGGGGGCCGGGATGGAGACCCAGTACTTC.